These 15 T cell receptor beta chains were all obtained from the same sample, sequenced in a study of blood T cell repertoires in COVID-19. Some clones are missing from TCRdb's copy, which holds only in-frame ones; the method was immunoSEQ multiplex PCR. In the table there are 100,000 or so clones, roughly 89% of which are singletons. The sequencing sample was made of peripheral blood. Every receptor here comes from a man aged 70 or older with acute or convalescent COVID-19.

The chain carries TRBV19 and TRBJ1-6; 7 bases fit TRBD1. Per the germline V gene, CDR1 is LNHDA and CDR2 is SQIVND (reference sequence). The junction had 6 bases not matched to a gene; V was cut back by 0 bases and J by 7 bases. CDR3 length: 16 residues. Written as DNA, the CDR3 is TGTGCCAGTAGTATAGAGTCGACAGGGACGAATTCACCCCTCCACTTT. It encodes CASSIESTGTNSPLHF.

V gene TRBV7-8 combines with J gene TRBJ2-7; 8 positions match TRBD1. Germline CDR1 and CDR2: SGHVS and FQNEAQ. This CDR3 contains 14 residues. V dropped 2 bases and J dropped 3; count of bases not matched to a gene: 3. Written as DNA, the CDR3 is TGTGCCAGCAGCTTACTAGGGACAGGCTACGAGCAGTACTTC. Encoded protein: CASSLLGTGYEQYF.

The CDR3 DNA sequence: TGTGCCAGCAGCCCGCCGGGGGGGGAGTTTTATGAAAAACTGTTTTTT. Amino acid sequence: CASSPPGGEFYEKLFF. V is TRBV3-1 (or the pseudogene TRBV3-2) and J is TRBJ1-4; D perhaps matches TRBD1 (5 bases). V was shortened by 4 bases and J by 6 bases, with 18 bases between the two germline ends. There are 16 residues in the CDR3. Germline V gives CDR1 LGHDT, CDR2 YNNKEL (reference sequence).

V and J are TRBV24-1 and TRBJ2-3, with 9 bases that match TRBD1. Germline assignment: CDR1 KGHDR and CDR2 SFDVKD. The CDR3 contains 15 residues. Trimming cost V 3 bases and J 6 bases; bases outside gene matches: 6. In DNA form, the CDR3 reads TGTGCCACCAGTGATCCCGGGACAGGGTACGATACGCAGTATTTT. This codes for CATSDPGTGYDTQYF.

The chain carries TRBV7-9 and TRBJ2-1, with a weak D call TRBD2 (6 bases). Trimming stripped 8 bases from V and 6 bases from J, with 11 bases between. The germline V gene has CDR1 SEHNR and CDR2 FQNEAQ (reference sequence). CDR3 length: 12 residues. The CDR3 nucleotides are TGTGCCAGCTTGGAGGGATCCAATGAGCAGTTCTTC. Translation gives CASLEGSNEQFF.

The rearrangement joins TRBV12-3 or TRBV12-4 to TRBJ2-1; 9 bases line up with TRBD2. V dropped 6 bases and J dropped 9; count of bases not matched to a gene: 6. CDR3 length: 13 residues. This chain's CDR3 is CASRWREGGEQFF. As DNA, the CDR3 is TGTGCCAGCAGATGGCGGGAGGGTGGTGAGCAGTTCTTC.

This clone turned up a few times. The chain links TRBV18 to TRBJ1-2; 7 bases match TRBD1. CDR3 length: 14 residues. V lost 3 bases to trimming and J lost 2 bases; unmatched junction nucleotides: 3. CDR1 and CDR2 (germline): KGHSH, LQKENI. CDR3 DNA sequence: TGTGCCAGCTCACCTAGGACAGGAAACTATGGCTACACCTTC. This gives the protein CASSPRTGNYGYTF.

The chain is built from TRBV4-1 and TRBJ1-2; D unclear. CDR1 is MGHRA and CDR2 is YSYEKL in the germline V gene. The CDR3 totals 11 residues. V was clipped by 1 base and J by 7 bases, with 4 bases between them. In DNA, the CDR3 is TGCGCCAGCAGCCAAGGTCTTGGCTACACCTTC. It is translated as CASSQGLGYTF.

The count of this clone is one. Written as DNA, the CDR3 is TGTGCCAGCAGCCCGAGCCTTGTCGAGGATACGCAGTATTTT. Translating gives CASSPSLVEDTQYF. The chain is built from TRBV9 and TRBJ2-3; D not certain. Looked up from germline, CDR1 is SGDLS and CDR2 is YYNGEE. This CDR3 spans 14 amino acids. V lost 4 bases and J lost 6, with 15 bases in between.

The chain is built from TRBV19 and TRBJ1-1, with D hard to call. Looked up from germline, CDR1 is LNHDA and CDR2 is SQIVND (reference sequence). Trimming pared 6 bases from V and 11 bases from J, leaving 13 bases between. The CDR3 loop spans 11 amino acids. CDR3 in DNA: TGTGCCAGTAGCCCCCACCTTGGCGCTTTCTTT. This translates into CASSPHLGAFF.

The V and J genes are TRBV9 and TRBJ1-3; D is uncertain. Trimming took 0 bases from V and 1 from J, leaving 17 bases between them. Germline V gene data show CDR1 as SGDLS and CDR2 as YYNGEE. This CDR3 comprises 18 residues. CDR3 coding DNA: TGTGCCAGCAGCGTAGCCCCTCTTACGCGGTTTTCTGGAAACACCATATATTTT. This gives the protein CASSVAPLTRFSGNTIYF.

At least ten counts were recorded for this clone. The chain joins TRBV6-1 to TRBJ2-1, with 9 bases identical to TRBD1. Per germline, CDR1 MNHNS and CDR2 SASEGT. The V and J ends lost 3 bases and 5 bases, in that order; junction bases with no gene match: 5. This CDR3 comprises 15 residues. The CDR3 sequence: CASSDPGTGNNEQFF. The CDR3 DNA reads TGTGCCAGCAGTGACCCCGGGACAGGGAACAATGAGCAGTTCTTC.

Comment on this clone: A much larger clone differs by one base, so this may be a read error. V usage is TRBV28 and J usage is TRBJ1-4; 8 nucleotides align to TRBD1. The V gene end was trimmed by 5 bases and the J gene end by 3 bases; junction bases not matched to a gene: 2. The CDR3 is 14 residues long. The germline gives CDR1 MDHEN, CDR2 SYDVKM. This CDR3 is CASSRQGSNEKLFF. Written as DNA, the CDR3 is TGTGCCAGCAGTCGACAGGGGTCTAATGAAAAACTGTTTTTT.

The V and J genes are TRBV4-2 and TRBJ2-7; 11 bases are shared with TRBD2. With 4 bases clipped from V and 6 bases from J, the junction kept 11 bases outside the gene matches. From germline, CDR1 is LGHNA and CDR2 YNFKEQ. The CDR3 is 16 residues long. CDR3 region: CASSLGTGTSGGEQYF. The CDR3 region has the DNA TGTGCCAGCAGCCTAGGAACCGGGACTAGCGGAGGCGAGCAGTACTTC.

This rearrangement joins TRBV29-1 to TRBJ2-7, with TRBD1 matching over 9 bases. Germline CDR1 SQVTM, CDR2 ANQGSEA. This CDR3 is built from 14 residues. Trimming at V came to 4 bases and at J to 2 bases, leaving 6 bases not matched to a gene. The CDR3 protein is CSVVRDRAPYEQYF. The CDR3 region has the DNA TGCAGCGTTGTGCGGGACAGGGCGCCCTACGAGCAGTACTTC.